The 17 T cell receptor beta chains reported below all come from one sample, sequenced in a study of blood T cell repertoires in COVID-19. Clones were read by immunoSEQ multiplex PCR, and TCRdb kept only the in-frame ones, dropping some. The sample lists 250,000 to 300,000 clones; about four fifths were seen once. The sequenced material came from PBMCs or T cells enriched from blood (not recorded which). These receptors were collected from a man aged 35 to 55 who had been exposed to COVID-19.

The V gene is TRBV6-5, the J gene TRBJ1-5; the D is unclear. CDR3 length equals 14 residues. CDR1 is MNHEY, CDR2 SVGAGI, per germline. V was cut by 2 bases and J by 2 bases, with 7 bases left in between. CDR3 coding DNA: TGTGCCAGCAGTTACGGGCGCGGCAATCAGCCCCAGCATTTT. Translating gives CASSYGRGNQPQHF.

V usage is TRBV30 and J usage is TRBJ1-5; TRBD1 is a possible D gene (5 bases). With 0 bases removed from V and 4 bases from J, the gap between germline ends came to 7 bases. CDR1 and CDR2 from the germline V gene are GTSNPN and SVGIG (reference sequence). The CDR3 is 13 amino acids. Here the CDR3 reads CAWSVGPNQPQHF. The CDR3 DNA is TGTGCCTGGAGTGTGGGGCCAAATCAGCCCCAGCATTTT.

This clone appeared a few times. V is TRBV4-1 and J is TRBJ2-7, with D perhaps matching TRBD1 (6 bases). The CDR3 contains 16 residues. V lost 4 bases to trimming and J lost 0 bases, with 16 bases between them. The germline CDR1 and CDR2 sequences are MGHRA and YSYEKL. Here the CDR3 reads CASSPLGAGTSYEQYF. The CDR3 nucleotides read TGCGCCAGCAGCCCCCTGGGGGCTGGGACCTCCTACGAGCAGTACTTC.

The V call is TRBV5-5, the J call TRBJ1-2; possibly TRBD1 for D (6 bases). The CDR3 extends over 14 amino acids. CDR1 is SGHKS and CDR2 is YYEKEE in the germline V gene (reference sequence). The ends were cut back, 4 bases at V and 8 bases at J, with 18 bases in the middle. CDR3 nucleotides: TGTGCCAGCAGCCCCCAGGGGAGGGCAGACGGCTACACCTTC. It is translated as CASSPQGRADGYTF. The complete variable domain, with remaining parts taken from reference TRBV5-5 and TRBJ1-2, reads DAGVTQSPTHLIKTRGQQVTLRCSPISGHKSVSWYQQVLGQGPQFIFQYYEKEERGRGNFPDRFSARQFPNYSSELNVNALLLGDSALYLCASSPQGRADGYTFGSGTRLTVV.

This clone appeared once. This chain uses TRBV11-3 with TRBJ2-7, with 8 bases identical to TRBD2. There are 17 residues in the CDR3. Per the germline V gene, CDR1 is SGHNT and CDR2 is YENEEA. V lost 6 bases and J lost 3; bases outside the gene matches: 16. The CDR3 region has the DNA TGTGCCAGCAGTTCCATTTGGCGGGAGGTAGTTTGCTACGAGCAGTACTTC. Encoded protein: CASSSIWREVVCYEQYF.

The chain carries TRBV15 and TRBJ2-5; TRBD1 might be the D (6 bases). Germline V gene data show CDR1 as LNHNV and CDR2 as YYDKDF (reference sequence). The CDR3 totals 14 residues. The ends were cut back, 0 bases at V and 5 bases at J, with 10 bases in the middle. CDR3 bases: TGTGCCACCAGCAGAGACAGGGGTGAGGAGACCCAGTACTTC. Encoded protein: CATSRDRGEETQYF.

This sequence joins TRBV2 and TRBJ2-4, with TRBD2 matching over 11 bases. Looked up from germline, CDR1 is SNHLY and CDR2 is FYNNEI. This CDR3 comprises 18 residues. After removal of 7 bases from V and 1 base from J, the junction contained 12 bases not matched to a gene. The CDR3 nucleotides are TGTGCCAGCACCGAACTAGCGGGAGCCACGGGGGCCAAAAACATTCAGTACTTC. The encoded protein is CASTELAGATGAKNIQYF.

The chain joins TRBV24-1 to TRBJ2-5, with 10 bases aligning to TRBD1. Looked up from germline, CDR1 is KGHDR and CDR2 is SFDVKD. The CDR3 has 17 amino acids. V gave up 9 bases and J gave up 4 bases; unmatched junction bases: 16. The CDR3 coding sequence is TGTGCCACCTCTCTAACAGACAGGGGGCTCGTCGGAGAGACCCAGTACTTC. Translating gives CATSLTDRGLVGETQYF.

The chain carries TRBV4-1 and TRBJ2-7; TRBD1 matches 9 bases. Trimming took 8 bases from V and 4 from J; bases not matched to a gene: 24. This CDR3 spans 19 amino acids. The germline CDR1 and CDR2 sequences are MGHRA and YSYEKL. The CDR3 region is CASSSVPGGQGISRYEQYF. DNA for the CDR3: TGCGCCAGCTCCTCGGTTCCGGGGGGACAGGGAATTTCGAGGTACGAGCAGTACTTC.

This clone was seen just once. The sample holds other DNA sequences that translate to the same CDR3. The rearrangement joins TRBV5-1 to TRBJ1-1; D uncertain. From germline, CDR1 is SGHRS and CDR2 YFSETQ. CDR3 length: 13 amino acids. The V and J ends lost 4 bases and 0 bases respectively, with 7 bases between them. The CDR3 loop is CASSLDLNTEAFF. The CDR3, as DNA: TGCGCCAGCAGCCTCGACTTGAACACTGAAGCTTTCTTT.

This clone was observed a few times. The rearrangement uses TRBV12-3 or TRBV12-4 and TRBJ1-5; possible D gene TRBD1, 5 bases. V was trimmed by 1 base and J by 6 bases, leaving 7 bases between them. The CDR3 has 13 residues. The CDR3 is CASSLDRFQPQHF. The CDR3 coding sequence is TGTGCCAGCAGTTTAGACAGGTTTCAGCCCCAGCATTTT.

This rearrangement joins TRBV5-5 to TRBJ2-5, with 8 bases lining up with TRBD2. Unmatched junction bases numbered 6, after V lost 5 bases and J lost 3 bases. CDR3 length: 14 amino acids. The germline gives CDR1 SGHKS, CDR2 YYEKEE (reference sequence). The CDR3 region has the DNA TGTGCCAGCAGTCCCGGGACTAGAGAAGAGACCCAGTACTTC. It encodes CASSPGTREETQYF.

Comments on this clone: The same CDR3 arises from other DNA sequences in this sample as well. The chain carries TRBV7-9 and TRBJ2-7, with a possible D match to TRBD1 (6 bases). Trimming left V 4 bases short and J 3 bases short, with 7 bases between. The CDR3 runs 12 residues. Germline lookup yields CDR1 SEHNR and CDR2 FQNEAQ (reference sequence). The CDR3 bases are TGTGCCAGCAGCTCACAGGGCTACGAGCAGTACTTC. Protein: CASSSQGYEQYF.

The V and J genes are TRBV3-1 (or the pseudogene TRBV3-2) and TRBJ2-3; tentatively, D is TRBD2 (6 bases). Per the germline V gene, CDR1 is LGHDT and CDR2 is YNNKEL (reference sequence). CDR3 length: 16 residues. V was trimmed by 1 base and J by 4 bases, leaving 15 bases between them. CDR3 in amino acids: CASSQADRRGSDTQYF. CDR3 nucleotide sequence: TGTGCCAGCAGCCAAGCCGACCGGAGGGGCTCAGATACGCAGTATTTT.

V and J are TRBV5-1 and TRBJ1-1; 9 nucleotides line up with TRBD1. V was clipped by 4 bases and J by 11 bases; unmatched bases: 9. The germline V gene encodes CDR1 SGHRS and CDR2 YFSETQ. CDR3 length: 13 residues. CDR3 sequence (DNA): TGCGCCAGCAGCGCAGAAACAGGGGGCGCGGCTTTCTTT. Translating it yields CASSAETGGAAFF. Together with reference TRBV5-1 and TRBJ1-1, the CDR3 gives the full variable domain: KAGVTQTPRYLIKTRGQQVTLSCSPISGHRSVSWYQQTPGQGLQFLFEYFSETQRNKGNFPGRFSGRQFSNSRSEMNVSTLELGDSALYLCASSAETGGAAFFGQGTRLTVV.

This chain connects TRBV2 to TRBJ2-1; 9 bases line up with TRBD2. Germline V gives CDR1 SNHLY, CDR2 FYNNEI. J gave up 9 bases and V 0 bases, and 9 bases lay outside the gene matches. The CDR3 runs 16 residues. Here the CDR3 DNA reads TGTGCCAGCAGTGAAGCGACTAGCGGCTACTTTGGTGAGCAGTTCTTC. This translates into CASSEATSGYFGEQFF.

This chain links TRBV4-2 with TRBJ2-5; TRBD2 might be the D (6 bases). Germline CDR1 and CDR2: LGHNA and YNFKEQ. This CDR3 region has 15 residues. Trimming pared 4 bases from V and 4 bases from J, leaving 16 bases between. CDR3 region: CASSPRGGQGETQYF. The CDR3 DNA reads as TGTGCCAGCAGCCCCCGGGGAGGCCAAGGAGAGACCCAGTACTTC.